The T cell receptor (beta chain) described here comes from a study of control samples from healthy donors and cancer patients. The germline V gene encodes CDR1 SNHLY and CDR2 FYNNEI. The trim removed 11 bases at V and 1 base at J, leaving 8 bases unmatched. The length of the CDR3 is 14 residues. Generated by immunoSEQ multiplex PCR, the TCRdb table keeps only in-frame clones and is missing some. The sample comprises 350,000 to 450,000 clones, roughly 90% of which are singletons, and 5% to 8% rests with the top ten. The sample was PBMCs. V gene TRBV2 combines with J gene TRBJ2-5; 9 nucleotides line up with TRBD1. The sequence derives from a man in his forties or fifties with head and neck cancer. Here the CDR3 DNA reads TGTGCCTCCGGGGGGACAGGGATCCAAGAGACCCAGTACTTC. This gives the protein CASGGTGIQETQYF. Drawing the rest from reference TRBV2 and TRBJ2-5, the complete variable domain is EPEVTQTPSHQVTQMGQEVILRCVPISNHLYFYWYRQILGQKVEFLVSFYNNEISEKSEIFDDQFSVERPDGSNFTLKIRSTKLEDSAMYFCASGGTGIQETQYFGPGTRLLVL.